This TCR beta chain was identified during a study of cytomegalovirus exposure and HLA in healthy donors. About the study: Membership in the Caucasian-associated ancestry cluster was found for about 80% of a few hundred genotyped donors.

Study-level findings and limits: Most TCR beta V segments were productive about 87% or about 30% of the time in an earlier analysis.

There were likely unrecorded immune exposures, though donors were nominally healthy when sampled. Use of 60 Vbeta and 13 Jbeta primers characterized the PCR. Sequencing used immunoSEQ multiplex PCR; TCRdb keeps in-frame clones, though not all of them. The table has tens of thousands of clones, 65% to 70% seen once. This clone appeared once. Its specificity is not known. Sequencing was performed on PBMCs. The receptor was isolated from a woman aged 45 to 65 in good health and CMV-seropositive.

The CDR3 loop is CASTEEAADSGNTIYF. The CDR3 bases are TGTGCCAGTACAGAGGAGGCCGCCGACTCTGGAAACACCATATATTTT. The J gene is TRBJ1-3, the V gene TRBV19, with D hard to call. V lost 7 bases, J lost 0 bases, and 16 bases lay in between. In germline, CDR1 is LNHDA, CDR2 SQIVND (reference sequence). This CDR3 is 16 amino acids long. The whole variable domain, remainder taken from reference TRBV19 and TRBJ1-3, is DGGITQSPKYLFRKEGQNVTLSCEQNLNHDAMYWYRQDPGQGLRLIYYSQIVNDFQKGDIAEGYSVSREKKESFPLTVTSAQKNPTAFYLCASTEEAADSGNTIYFGEGSWLTVV.